The 26 T cell receptor beta chains given below trace back to one sample, sequenced in a study of blood T cell repertoires in COVID-19. TCRdb keeps only in-frame clones here, not all; method: immunoSEQ multiplex PCR. The sample lists more than 250,000 clones; around 89% were seen once. The sample comprised peripheral blood. The receptor source for this set is a man younger than 35 who had recovered from COVID-19.

CDR3 in DNA: TGCAGCACAGCAGGGGGCGCGGTGAACACTGAAGCTTTCTTT. Encoded protein: CSTAGGAVNTEAFF. The rearrangement links TRBV29-1 to TRBJ1-1, with 8 bases identical to TRBD1. This CDR3 has 14 amino acids. After removal of 8 bases from V and 0 bases from J, the junction contained 8 bases not matched to a gene. Germline CDR1 reads SQVTM; CDR2 reads ANQGSEA.

The CDR3 protein is CASSLARLAGVNEQFF. The CDR3 DNA sequence: TGTGCCAGCAGCTTAGCCCGACTAGCGGGAGTCAATGAGCAGTTCTTC. The chain carries TRBV11-2 and TRBJ2-1, with TRBD2 matching over 12 bases. V lost 1 base, J lost 6 bases, and 4 bases stayed unmatched. Germline V gene sequence: CDR1 SGHAT, CDR2 FQNNGV. The CDR3 extends over 16 amino acids.

V and J are TRBV19 and TRBJ2-5; D perhaps matches TRBD2 (7 bases). The CDR3 totals 14 residues. Germline CDR1 LNHDA, CDR2 SQIVND (reference sequence). Trimming took 4 bases from V and 2 from J, leaving 11 bases between them. The CDR3 here is CASSKGGRQETQYF. CDR3 DNA: TGTGCCAGTAGTAAGGGGGGGAGGCAAGAGACCCAGTACTTC.

The rearrangement uses TRBV7-9 and TRBJ2-2; D possibly corresponds to TRBD1 (5 bases). Germline-derived CDR1 and CDR2 are SEHNR and FQNEAQ (reference sequence). Trimming shortened V by 4 bases and J by 0 bases, and 15 bases separated the two germline ends. This CDR3 is built from 17 residues. The CDR3 bases are TGTGCCAGCAGCTCAACTACGACAGTGCCGAACACCGGGGAGCTGTTTTTT. Translation gives CASSSTTTVPNTGELFF.

This sequence joins TRBV4-3 and TRBJ2-2; TRBD2 might be the D (5 bases). Germline assignment: CDR1 LGHNA and CDR2 YSLEER. The CDR3 sequence is 14 residues long. V was trimmed by 0 bases and J by 5 bases, leaving 7 bases between them. The CDR3 nucleotides read TGCGCCAGCAGCCAAGAGGAGGTAACCGGGGAGCTGTTTTTT. As protein: CASSQEEVTGELFF.

The J gene is TRBJ1-5, the V gene TRBV18; no reliable D call. The germline V and J ends were trimmed by 3 bases and 7 bases, with 13 bases remaining between them. Germline lookup yields CDR1 KGHSH and CDR2 LQKENI. The CDR3 has 14 amino acids. CDR3 bases: TGTGCCAGCTCACCTGGGTGGAGGGAACAGCCCCAGCATTTT. Its protein product is CASSPGWREQPQHF.

This clone was counted between two and nine times. The chain couples TRBV13 to TRBJ1-4; weak D call: TRBD1 (6 bases). CDR3 size: 15 residues. The germline V and J ends were trimmed by 0 bases and 5 bases, with 10 bases remaining between them. Germline V gene data show CDR1 as PRHDT and CDR2 as FYEKMQ (reference sequence). CDR3 in DNA: TGTGCCAGCAGCTTAGGGGACAGCCCCAATGAAAAACTGTTTTTT. Its protein product is CASSLGDSPNEKLFF.

This clone was picked up one time. J is TRBJ2-3 and V is TRBV11-3, with D possibly matching TRBD1 (5 bases). Germline loops: CDR1 SGHNT, CDR2 YENEEA. Trimming removed 5 bases from V and 2 bases from J, with 11 bases in between. This CDR3 spans 14 amino acids. The CDR3 sequence is CASSEPGNTDTQYF. The CDR3 nucleotides read TGTGCCAGCAGCGAGCCAGGGAACACAGATACGCAGTATTTT.

CDR3 amino acids: CASSVANQETQYF. CDR3 nucleotide sequence: TGTGCCAGCAGCGTAGCGAACCAAGAGACCCAGTACTTC. The chain recombines TRBV7-3 with TRBJ2-5, with D tentatively TRBD2 (5 bases). The CDR3 extends over 13 amino acids. The germline CDR1 and CDR2 sequences are SGHTA and FQGTGA. Trimming shortened V by 5 bases and J by 0 bases, and 7 bases separated the two germline ends.

The rearrangement joins TRBV5-4 to TRBJ2-1, with no clear D. Germline CDR1 is SGHNT and CDR2 is YYREEE (reference sequence). The CDR3 is made up of 14 amino acids. Trimming cost V 2 bases and J 0 bases, with 6 bases left between them. The CDR3 nucleotides are TGTGCCAGCAGCTTTGTTAGCTCCTACAATGAGCAGTTCTTC. This gives the protein CASSFVSSYNEQFF.

The chain joins TRBV9 to TRBJ2-5, with TRBD1 matching 8 bases. Germline values: CDR1 SGDLS, CDR2 YYNGEE. This CDR3 contains 16 residues. V gave up 2 bases and J gave up 5 bases; unmatched junction bases: 11. CDR3 sequence: CASSVGTGHQGETQYF. The CDR3 DNA sequence: TGTGCCAGCAGCGTCGGGACAGGTCACCAGGGGGAGACCCAGTACTTC.

The rearrangement links TRBV2 to TRBJ1-5; D might be TRBD1 (6 bases). Germline CDR1 and CDR2: SNHLY and FYNNEI. The ends were cut back, 7 bases at V and 3 bases at J, with 10 bases in the middle. CDR3 length: 13 residues. The chain's CDR3 is CASIRDTNQPQHF. DNA of the CDR3: TGTGCCAGCATCAGGGACACCAATCAGCCCCAGCATTTT. Using reference TRBV2 and TRBJ1-5 for the parts outside the CDR3, the full variable domain is EPEVTQTPSHQVTQMGQEVILRCVPISNHLYFYWYRQILGQKVEFLVSFYNNEISEKSEIFDDQFSVERPDGSNFTLKIRSTKLEDSAMYFCASIRDTNQPQHFGDGTRLSIL.

In its sample, this clone was seen once. V gene TRBV3-1 (or the pseudogene TRBV3-2) combines with J gene TRBJ2-3; 7 bases align to TRBD2. CDR1 is LGHDT and CDR2 is YNNKEL in the germline V gene (reference sequence). This CDR3 spans 15 amino acids. The junction had 9 bases not matched to a gene; V was cut back by 5 bases and J by 4 bases. The CDR3 coding sequence is TGTGCCAGCAGCGCCTTTGGGAGGGCCTCAGATACGCAGTATTTT. Residues: CASSAFGRASDTQYF.

The gene calls are TRBV10-1 and TRBJ1-5; D unresolved. CDR3 length: 14 residues. V dropped 8 bases and J dropped 3 bases, with 14 bases sitting between them. Germline values: CDR1 WNHNN, CDR2 SYGVQD (reference sequence). The CDR3 nucleotides are TGCGCCAGCCCCTTGACCCGGGACAATCAGCCCCAGCATTTT. Residues: CASPLTRDNQPQHF.

The chain combines TRBV9 with TRBJ1-1, with 10 bases fitting TRBD1. The CDR3 spans 13 residues. Germline V lookup: CDR1 SGDLS, CDR2 YYNGEE. Trimming removed 3 bases from V and 5 bases from J; junction bases left unmatched: 1. CDR3 loop: CASSAGQGTEAFF. The CDR3 DNA follows: TGTGCCAGCAGCGCGGGACAGGGGACTGAAGCTTTCTTT.

The chain has TRBV6-5 and TRBJ1-1, with D possibly being TRBD1 (6 bases). Trimming removed 7 bases at V and 8 bases at J, with 17 bases between. Germline V gene data show CDR1 as MNHEY and CDR2 as SVGAGI. The CDR3 consists of 13 residues. The CDR3 loop is CASMQQGPAEAFF. The CDR3 region has the DNA TGTGCCAGCATGCAACAGGGTCCGGCCGAAGCTTTCTTT.

V and J are TRBV5-1 and TRBJ1-4; weak D call: TRBD1 (6 bases). CDR1 is SGHRS and CDR2 is YFSETQ in the germline V gene. CDR3 length: 16 amino acids. V lost 0 bases, J lost 5 bases, and 14 bases lay in between. The chain's CDR3 is CASSLDVVGANEKLFF. CDR3 in DNA: TGCGCCAGCAGCTTGGATGTCGTGGGGGCGAATGAAAAACTGTTTTTT.

The chain is built from TRBV15 and TRBJ1-2; perhaps TRBD1 as D (6 bases). The CDR3 length is 16 residues. Per the germline V gene, CDR1 is LNHNV and CDR2 is YYDKDF (reference sequence). The germline V and J ends were trimmed by 3 bases and 0 bases, with 14 bases remaining between them. Here the CDR3 DNA reads TGTGCCACCAGCAGGGCTCCGGGACAAACTAACTATGGCTACACCTTC. It translates to CATSRAPGQTNYGYTF.

V and J are TRBV5-1 and TRBJ2-2; 9 positions match TRBD1. Trimming took 4 bases from V and 0 from J; bases not matched to a gene: 4. This CDR3 contains 16 residues. CDR1 and CDR2 from the germline V gene are SGHRS and YFSETQ. Here the CDR3 DNA reads TGCGCCAGCAGCGGTACAGGGGGCGCGAACACCGGGGAGCTGTTTTTT. Protein sequence: CASSGTGGANTGELFF.

The V and J genes are TRBV9 and TRBJ1-6; perhaps TRBD1 as D (5 bases). Germline CDR1 SGDLS, CDR2 YYNGEE. This CDR3 spans 15 amino acids. V shed 3 bases and J shed 7 bases, with 14 bases lying between them. In DNA form, the CDR3 reads TGTGCCAGCAGCGGGGGGGACCGTTGGAATTCACCCCTCCACTTT. The encoded protein is CASSGGDRWNSPLHF.

This chain uses TRBV6-2 or TRBV6-3 with TRBJ2-1; TRBD2 matches 10 bases. This CDR3 has 15 amino acids. Germline V gene data show CDR1 as MNHEY and CDR2 as SVGEGT. Trimming removed 5 bases from V and 4 bases from J; junction bases left unmatched: 5. The CDR3 DNA is TGTGCCAGCAGTGGACTGGGACTAGCGTACAATGAGCAGTTCTTC. It is translated as CASSGLGLAYNEQFF.

This chain uses TRBV5-1 with TRBJ2-7; 15 bases line up with TRBD2. This CDR3 has 16 residues. Germline CDR1 SGHRS, CDR2 YFSETQ. Unmatched junction bases numbered 4, after V lost 4 bases and J lost 2 bases. The CDR3 DNA reads TGCGCCAGCAGCCCGGGACTAGCGGGAGGCGCCTACGAGCAGTACTTC. This codes for CASSPGLAGGAYEQYF.

This chain uses TRBV11-2 with TRBJ1-5; perhaps TRBD1 as D (5 bases). The CDR3 runs to 14 residues. The V end lost 4 bases, the J end lost 5 bases, and 12 bases lay between the germline ends. Looked up from germline, CDR1 is SGHAT and CDR2 is FQNNGV. CDR3 residues: CASSSDTGDQPQHF. The CDR3 bases are TGTGCCAGCAGCTCGGACACGGGGGATCAGCCCCAGCATTTT.

This chain links TRBV3-1 (or the pseudogene TRBV3-2) with TRBJ1-1; no firm D call. Per germline, CDR1 LGHDT and CDR2 YNNKEL (reference sequence). V was shortened by 0 bases and J by 3 bases, with 11 bases between the two germline ends. The CDR3 sequence is 15 residues long. CDR3 sequence: CASSQELRVDTEAFF. For the CDR3, the DNA is TGTGCCAGCAGCCAAGAGTTGCGGGTTGACACTGAAGCTTTCTTT.

The chain combines TRBV11-2 with TRBJ2-5; 7 bases map to TRBD2. Trimming at V came to 5 bases and at J to 1 base, leaving 4 bases not matched to a gene. CDR1 SGHAT and CDR2 FQNNGV come from the germline V gene. The length of the CDR3 is 14 residues. CDR3 bases: TGTGCCAGCAGCCATTGGGGGGGCCAAGAGACCCAGTACTTC. This encodes CASSHWGGQETQYF. The entire variable domain, with the rest obtained from reference TRBV11-2 and TRBJ2-5, is as follows: EAGVAQSPRYKIIEKRQSVAFWCNPISGHATLYWYQQILGQGPKLLIQFQNNGVVDDSQLPKDRFSAERLKGVDSTLKIQPAKLEDSAVYLCASSHWGGQETQYFGPGTRLLVL.

In nucleotides, the CDR3 is TGTGCCAGCAGCTTGGAGGCAGGGGGGTATAATTCACCCCTCCACTTT. Translated, it gives CASSLEAGGYNSPLHF. V usage is TRBV5-4 and J usage is TRBJ1-6; 7 bases match TRBD1. CDR1 SGHNT and CDR2 YYREEE come from the germline V gene (reference sequence). The CDR3 loop spans 16 amino acids. Germline trimming cut 0 bases from V and 4 bases from J; bases unmatched to any gene: 4.